The sequence of this T cell receptor (beta chain) was determined in a study of CD8 T cells in Susac syndrome. Peripheral blood CD8+ and CD4+ T cells were profiled by TCR beta sequencing. V was clipped by 3 bases and J by 2 bases, with 13 bases between them. The germline V gene has CDR1 MNHEY and CDR2 SMNVEV (reference sequence). The CDR3 runs to 15 residues. It was with random hexamers that about 0.45 to 1 ug RNA was reverse transcribed. Amplification of TCR beta CDR3 by immunoSEQ multiplex PCR spanned 54 Vbeta and 13 Jbeta. TCRdb itself ran the immunoSEQ multiplex PCR reads through MiXCR, one entry per CDR3 protein. The table records around 190,000 distinct CDR3 sequences, 85% to 95% of them present only once.

The chain has TRBV27 and TRBJ1-1; a weak D match, TRBD1 (5 bases). The sequence derives from a human donor in good health. Sequencing was carried out using CD4+ T cells from PBMCs. CDR3: CASSFNRQLNTEAFF. The CDR3 DNA sequence: TGTGCCAGCAGTTTTAACAGACAGCTAAACACTGAAGCTTTCTTT.